This T cell receptor (beta chain) is from a study of regulatory T cells in long-lasting Graves disease. Time point specified: newly diagnosed GD, antithyroid drugs for less than 3 months. The TCR library was made from RNA extracted from PBMCs. This clonotype was recorded at least ten times. Its target is unknown. Researchers made TCR beta libraries by using iRepertoire HTBI primers and running Arm-PCR on CDR3 regions. MiXCR was run by TCRdb on the multiplex PCR reads, yielding one entry per CDR3 protein. Among 550,000 to 650,000 distinct CDR3 sequences, roughly a sixth were seen once, and the ten largest hold about 12%. Study-level findings and limits: Peripheral blood, not thyroid tissue, was the sole material studied. Lower TCR diversity characterized persistent Graves' patients relative to newly diagnosed patients.

These data are also associated with another study on T cells in Graves' hyperthyroidism and ophthalmopathy. That report notes: HTBI primers were the set used in a first-round RT-PCR of the TCR CDR3.

The source of this sequence is a man aged 18 to 35 with Graves disease. The source was peripheral blood mononuclear cells (PBMCs), collected at new diagnosis, from a patient treated with antithyroid drugs.

The CDR3 sequence: CSAIPGTVTAFF. The CDR3 nucleotides read TGCAGTGCTATTCCCGGGACAGTCACAGCTTTCTTT. The chain employs TRBV20-1 and TRBJ1-1, with 7 bases identical to TRBD1. CDR1 and CDR2 from the germline V gene are DFQATT and SNEGSKA (reference sequence). V lost 4 bases, J lost 10 bases, and 9 bases stayed unmatched. The CDR3 loop spans 12 amino acids.